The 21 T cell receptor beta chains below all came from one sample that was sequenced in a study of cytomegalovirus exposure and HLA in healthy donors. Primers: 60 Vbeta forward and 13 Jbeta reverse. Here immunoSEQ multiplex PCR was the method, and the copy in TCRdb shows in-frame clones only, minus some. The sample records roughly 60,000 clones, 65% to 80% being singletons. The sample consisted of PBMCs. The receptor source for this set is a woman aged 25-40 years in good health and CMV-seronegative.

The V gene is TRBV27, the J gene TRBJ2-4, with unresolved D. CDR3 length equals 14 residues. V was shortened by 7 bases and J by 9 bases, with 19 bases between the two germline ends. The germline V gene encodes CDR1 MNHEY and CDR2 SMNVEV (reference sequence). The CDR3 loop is CASMNRYSPGIQYF. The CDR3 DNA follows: TGTGCCAGCATGAATCGGTACAGCCCCGGCATTCAGTACTTC.

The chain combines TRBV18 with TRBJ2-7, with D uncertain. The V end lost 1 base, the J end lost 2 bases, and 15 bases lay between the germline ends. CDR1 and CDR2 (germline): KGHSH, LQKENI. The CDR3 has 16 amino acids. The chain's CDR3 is CASSPQTSTQTYEQYF. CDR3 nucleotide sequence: TGTGCCAGCTCACCACAGACATCGACCCAAACCTACGAGCAGTACTTC. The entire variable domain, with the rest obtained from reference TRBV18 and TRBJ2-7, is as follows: NAGVMQNPRHLVRRRGQEARLRCSPMKGHSHVYWYRQLPEEGLKFMVYLQKENIIDESGMPKERFSAEFPKEGPSILRIQQVVRGDSAAYFCASSPQTSTQTYEQYFGPGTRLTVT.

CDR3 in DNA: TGTGCCAGCAGCTCCTCCCAGTTTGCTAGTCTATCCTACGAGCAGTACTTC. This gives the protein CASSSSQFASLSYEQYF. This chain links TRBV7-2 with TRBJ2-7; D remains unclear. Germline V CDR1 and CDR2: SGHTA, FQGNSA. The CDR3 is made up of 17 amino acids. V was cut by 4 bases and J by 1 base, with 20 bases left in between.

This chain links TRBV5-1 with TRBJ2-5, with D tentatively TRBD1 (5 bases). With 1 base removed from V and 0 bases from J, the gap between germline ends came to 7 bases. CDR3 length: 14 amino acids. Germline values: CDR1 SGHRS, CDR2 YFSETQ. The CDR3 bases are TGCGCCAGCAGCTTGTTACAGGACCAAGAGACCCAGTACTTC. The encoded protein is CASSLLQDQETQYF.

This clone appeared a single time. The CDR3 protein is CAIKGETLPTGETQYF. The CDR3 DNA is TGTGCCATCAAAGGGGAAACCCTCCCCACGGGAGAGACCCAGTACTTC. The chain recombines TRBV10-3 with TRBJ2-5; the D gene is possibly TRBD1 (5 bases). This CDR3 comprises 16 residues. Per germline, CDR1 ENHRY and CDR2 SYGVKD. V was cut by 7 bases and J by 4 bases, with 22 bases left in between.

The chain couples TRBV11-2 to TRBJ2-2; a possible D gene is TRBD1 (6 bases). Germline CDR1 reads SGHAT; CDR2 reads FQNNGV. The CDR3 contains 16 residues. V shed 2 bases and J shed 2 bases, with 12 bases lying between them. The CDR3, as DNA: TGTGCCAGCAGCTTACAGGGGACGCTAAACACCGGGGAGCTGTTTTTT. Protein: CASSLQGTLNTGELFF.

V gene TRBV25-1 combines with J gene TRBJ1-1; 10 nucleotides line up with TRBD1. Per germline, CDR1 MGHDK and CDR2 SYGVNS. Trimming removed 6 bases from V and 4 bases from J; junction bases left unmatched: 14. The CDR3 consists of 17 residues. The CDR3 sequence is CASRSRDRGGKSTEAFF. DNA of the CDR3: TGTGCCAGCAGGAGCCGGGACAGGGGTGGTAAAAGCACTGAAGCTTTCTTT.

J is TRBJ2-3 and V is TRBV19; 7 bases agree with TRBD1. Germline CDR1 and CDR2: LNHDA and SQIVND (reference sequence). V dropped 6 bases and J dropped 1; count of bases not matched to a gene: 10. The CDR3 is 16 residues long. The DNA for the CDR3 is TGTGCCAGTAGCTCGACAGGGATTAAGCGCACAGATACGCAGTATTTT. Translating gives CASSSTGIKRTDTQYF.

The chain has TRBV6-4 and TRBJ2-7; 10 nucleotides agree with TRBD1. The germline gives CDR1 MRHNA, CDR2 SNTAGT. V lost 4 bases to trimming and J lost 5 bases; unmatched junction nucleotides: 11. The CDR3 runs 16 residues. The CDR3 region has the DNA TGTGCCAGCAGTGGACAACCGGGACAGGGGTTCGACGAGCAGTACTTC. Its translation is CASSGQPGQGFDEQYF.

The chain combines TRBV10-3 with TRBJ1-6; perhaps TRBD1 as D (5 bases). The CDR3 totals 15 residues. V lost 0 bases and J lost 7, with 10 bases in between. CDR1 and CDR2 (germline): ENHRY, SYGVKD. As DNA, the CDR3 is TGTGCCATCAGTGAGTCTATCAGGGCCAATTCACCCCTCCACTTT. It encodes CAISESIRANSPLHF.

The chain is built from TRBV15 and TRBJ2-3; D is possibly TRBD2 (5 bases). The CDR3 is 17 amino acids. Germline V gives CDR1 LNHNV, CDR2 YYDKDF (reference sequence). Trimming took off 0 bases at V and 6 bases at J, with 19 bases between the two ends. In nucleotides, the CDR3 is TGTGCCACCAGCAGAGATTATACTTGGACTCAGCGGGATACGCAGTATTTT. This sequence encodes CATSRDYTWTQRDTQYF. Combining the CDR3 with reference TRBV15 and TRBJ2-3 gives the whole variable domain DAMVIQNPRYQVTQFGKPVTLSCSQTLNHNVMYWYQQKSSQAPKLLFHYYDKDFNNEADTPDNFQSRRPNTSFCFLDIRSPGLGDTAMYLCATSRDYTWTQRDTQYFGPGTRLTVL.

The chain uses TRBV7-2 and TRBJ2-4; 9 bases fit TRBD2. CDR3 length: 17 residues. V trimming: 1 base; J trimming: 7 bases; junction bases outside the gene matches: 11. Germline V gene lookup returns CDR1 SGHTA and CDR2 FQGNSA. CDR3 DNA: TGTGCCAGCAGCTTAGAGGGGGCGGGAGGGACGTGGAACATTCAGTACTTC. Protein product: CASSLEGAGGTWNIQYF.

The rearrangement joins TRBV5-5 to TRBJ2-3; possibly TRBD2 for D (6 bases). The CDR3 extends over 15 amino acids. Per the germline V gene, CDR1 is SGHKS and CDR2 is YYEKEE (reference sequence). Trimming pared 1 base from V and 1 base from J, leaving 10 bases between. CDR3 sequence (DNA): TGTGCCAGCAGCTTGCTAGCGCTCGGCACAGATACGCAGTATTTT. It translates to CASSLLALGTDTQYF.

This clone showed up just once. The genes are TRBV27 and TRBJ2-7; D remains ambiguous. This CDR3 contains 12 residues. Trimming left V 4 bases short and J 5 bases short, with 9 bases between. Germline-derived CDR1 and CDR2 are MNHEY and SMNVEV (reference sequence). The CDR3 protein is CASSSLQNEQYF. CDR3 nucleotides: TGTGCCAGCAGTTCCCTACAGAACGAGCAGTACTTC.

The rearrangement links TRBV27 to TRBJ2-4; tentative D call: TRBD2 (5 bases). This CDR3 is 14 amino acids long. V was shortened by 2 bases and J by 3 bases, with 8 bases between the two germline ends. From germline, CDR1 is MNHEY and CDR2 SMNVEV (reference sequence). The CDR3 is CASSLRGDKNIQYF. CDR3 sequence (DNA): TGTGCCAGCAGTTTACGGGGTGACAAAAACATTCAGTACTTC.

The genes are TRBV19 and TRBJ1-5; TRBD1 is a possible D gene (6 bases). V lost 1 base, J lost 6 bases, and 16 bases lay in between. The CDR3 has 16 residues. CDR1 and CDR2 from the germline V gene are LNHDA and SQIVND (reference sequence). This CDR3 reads CASSIVGGGLTQPQHF. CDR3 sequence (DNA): TGTGCCAGTAGTATAGTCGGGGGGGGCTTGACTCAGCCCCAGCATTTT.

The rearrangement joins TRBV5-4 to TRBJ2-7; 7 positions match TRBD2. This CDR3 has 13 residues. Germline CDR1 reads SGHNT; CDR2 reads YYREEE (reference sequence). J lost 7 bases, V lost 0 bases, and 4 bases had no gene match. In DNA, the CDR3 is TGTGCCAGCAGCTTGGGGCGGGAGAGTGAGCAGTACTTC. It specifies CASSLGRESEQYF.

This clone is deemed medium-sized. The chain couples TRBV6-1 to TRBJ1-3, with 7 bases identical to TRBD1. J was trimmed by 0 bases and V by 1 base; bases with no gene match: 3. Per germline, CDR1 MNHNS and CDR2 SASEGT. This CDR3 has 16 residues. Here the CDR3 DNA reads TGTGCCAGCAGTGAAGGGGGGACAGCCTCTGGAAACACCATATATTTT. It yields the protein CASSEGGTASGNTIYF.

CDR3 DNA sequence: TGTGCCAGCAGTTTCCCTGGACAGGGGGCGCGAACCGGGGAGCTGTTTTTT. Its protein product is CASSFPGQGARTGELFF. V usage is TRBV28 and J usage is TRBJ2-2; 11 bases fit TRBD1. The ends lost 3 bases at V and 5 bases at J; junction bases unmatched: 8. Germline CDR1 and CDR2: MDHEN and SYDVKM. The CDR3 contains 17 residues.

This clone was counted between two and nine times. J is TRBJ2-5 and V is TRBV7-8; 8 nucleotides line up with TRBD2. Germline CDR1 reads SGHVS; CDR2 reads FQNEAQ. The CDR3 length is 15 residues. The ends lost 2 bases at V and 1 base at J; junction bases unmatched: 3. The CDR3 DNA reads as TGTGCCAGCAGCTTATCGGGAGGGGTCCAAGAGACCCAGTACTTC. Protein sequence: CASSLSGGVQETQYF.

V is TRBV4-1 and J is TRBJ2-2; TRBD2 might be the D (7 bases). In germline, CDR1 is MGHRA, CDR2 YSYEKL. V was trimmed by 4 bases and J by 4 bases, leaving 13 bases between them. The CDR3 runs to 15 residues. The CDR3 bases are TGCGCCAGCAGCCCGGGGGGCAGTGGCACCGGGGAGCTGTTTTTT. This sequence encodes CASSPGGSGTGELFF.